This is a list of T cell receptor beta chains from one sample in a study of graft-versus-host responses after intestinal transplantation. The data were produced by immunoSEQ multiplex PCR, yet TCRdb's version contains in-frame clones alone and is incomplete. Of tens of thousands of clones detected, approximately 94% appear once; the ten largest clones hold over 0.15%. Their antigens remain unidentified. The sequencing here drew on unstimulated CD4+ T cells sorted from spleen or lymph node cells, taken before transplant. The source is a human donor who was the organ donor for an intestinal transplant. The CDR3 runs from the conserved cysteine through the conserved F or W. The order of the fields is CDR3 length, V gene, D gene, J gene, CDR3 DNA, CDR3 protein. D genes are given only for firm matches.

>16|TRBV27|.|TRBJ1-4
TGTGCCAGCATGTCCTACGGGACGGGGACTAATGAAAAACTGTTTTTT
CASMSYGTGTNEKLFF
>17|TRBV5-1|TRBD2|TRBJ2-6
TGCGCCAGCAGCGTAGCGGGGGAGAGCTCTGGGGCCAACGTCCTGACTTTC
CASSVAGESSGANVLTF
>15|TRBV15|.|TRBJ2-3
TGTGCCACCAGCAGAGTAAGGATCGACACAGATACGCAGTATTTT
CATSRVRIDTDTQYF
>16|TRBV28|.|TRBJ2-7
TGTGCCAGCAGTTTCTCCACAGCCTCCTGGTCCTACGAGCAGTACTTC
CASSFSTASWSYEQYF
>14|TRBV6-6|.|TRBJ2-7
TGTGCCAGCAGTTACCTCCAGGGGTTGGACGAGCAGTACTTC
CASSYLQGLDEQYF
>14|TRBV7-8|.|TRBJ1-4
TGTGCCAGCAGAGGGAACCCAACTAATGAAAAACTGTTTTTT
CASRGNPTNEKLFF
>17|TRBV30|.|TRBJ1-6
TGTGCCTGGAGTGTAGCAGACGGGGGCACGGGTAATTCACCCCTCCACTTT
CAWSVADGGTGNSPLHF
>13|TRBV7-2|.|TRBJ2-5
TGTGCCAGCAGCTTAGGGTGGCCAGAGACCCAGTACTTC
CASSLGWPETQYF
>14|TRBV6-4|TRBD2|TRBJ2-1
TGTGCCAGCAGTGGGGGCGGGGGGCCAGGGGAGCAGTTCTTC
CASSGGGGPGEQFF
>15|TRBV5-8|.|TRBJ1-3
TGTGCCAGCAGCCCACGGTACAGGGACACGCACACCATATATTTT
CASSPRYRDTHTIYF
>16|TRBV7-8|TRBD1|TRBJ2-7
TGTGCCAGCAGCTTAGGGTCCCAACAGGGGGCGTACGAGCAGTACTTC
CASSLGSQQGAYEQYF
>15|TRBV4-2|.|TRBJ1-2
TGTGCCAGCAGCCAAGATCAACCAGGGCTGTATGGCTACACCTTC
CASSQDQPGLYGYTF
>16|TRBV6-8|.|TRBJ2-5
TGTGCCAGCAGCCGTAAGGCGGGACAGTACCAAGAGACCCAGTACTTC
CASSRKAGQYQETQYF
>14|TRBV18|.|TRBJ1-1
TGTGCCAGCTCACCTCAGGGTTTGAACACTGAAGCTTTCTTT
CASSPQGLNTEAFF
>15|TRBV6-6|TRBD2|TRBJ2-4
TGTGCCAGCAGTTACTTTGGCCCAGCGGGGGACATTCAGTACTTC
CASSYFGPAGDIQYF
>14|TRBV7-9|TRBD1|TRBJ1-1
TGTGCCAGCAGCTATGGGACAGGGGCCAATGAAGCTTTCTTT
CASSYGTGANEAFF